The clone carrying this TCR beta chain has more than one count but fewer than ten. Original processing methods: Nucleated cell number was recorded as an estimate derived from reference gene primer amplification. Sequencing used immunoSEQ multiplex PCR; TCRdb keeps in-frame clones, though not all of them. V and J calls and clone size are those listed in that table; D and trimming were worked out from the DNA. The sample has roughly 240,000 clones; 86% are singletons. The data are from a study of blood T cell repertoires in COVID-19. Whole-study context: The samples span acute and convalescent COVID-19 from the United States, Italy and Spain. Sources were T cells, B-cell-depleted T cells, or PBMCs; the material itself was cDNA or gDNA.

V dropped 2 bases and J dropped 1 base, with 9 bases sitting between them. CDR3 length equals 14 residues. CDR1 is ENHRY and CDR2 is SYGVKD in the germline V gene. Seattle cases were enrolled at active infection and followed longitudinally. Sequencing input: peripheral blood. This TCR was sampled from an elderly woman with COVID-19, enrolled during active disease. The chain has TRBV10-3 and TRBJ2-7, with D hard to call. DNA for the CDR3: TGTGCCATCAGTGAGAACAGCCCTTCCTACGAGCAGTACGTC. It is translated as CAISENSPSYEQYV.